These 31 T cell receptor beta chains came from one sample sequenced in a study of cytomegalovirus exposure and HLA in healthy donors (dated by TCRdb to 2015 to 2018). Library construction relied on the immunoSEQ multiplex PCR assay. A mixture of 60 forward primers for TCR Vbeta segments and 13 reverse primers for TCR Jbeta segments was used in the multiplex PCR. Entries here come from immuneACCESS through TCRdb and include only in-frame sequences with V and J called. Some clones fail to appear in such tables; in the studies checked, an unresolved V gene covers under half of the shortfall, and the cause of the remainder is unknown. This sample holds around 20,000 clones; roughly 80% were observed only once. In total, the top ten clones hold about 22% of the sample. Sequencing was carried out using PBMCs. The receptors derive from a human donor in good health.

V and J are TRBV27 and TRBJ1-1, with 9 bases that match TRBD1. Germline trimming cut 7 bases from V and 1 base from J; bases unmatched to any gene: 7. The CDR3 loop spans 15 amino acids. Germline V gives CDR1 MNHEY, CDR2 SMNVEV (reference sequence). Here the CDR3 reads CASMAGQGPNTEAFF. The CDR3 DNA reads as TGTGCCAGCATGGCGGGACAGGGACCGAACACTGAAGCTTTCTTT.

There are a few counts of this clone. This chain joins TRBV30 and TRBJ1-1, with 9 positions matching TRBD1. The V and J ends lost 0 bases and 5 bases, in that order; junction bases with no gene match: 4. CDR1 and CDR2 from the germline V gene are GTSNPN and SVGIG (reference sequence). CDR3 size: 14 residues. CDR3 bases: TGTGCCTGGAGTGTACAGGGGGCGAGGACTGAAGCTTTCTTT. Residues: CAWSVQGARTEAFF.

The J gene is TRBJ1-2, the V gene TRBV18; D possibly corresponds to TRBD1 (6 bases). V shed 0 bases and J shed 2 bases, with 10 bases lying between them. Germline-derived CDR1 and CDR2 are KGHSH and LQKENI. This CDR3 region has 15 residues. This CDR3 is CASSPPHQGNYGYTF. The CDR3, as DNA: TGTGCCAGCTCACCACCGCACCAGGGGAACTATGGCTACACCTTC. Full variable domain (rest looked up from reference TRBV18 and TRBJ1-2): NAGVMQNPRHLVRRRGQEARLRCSPMKGHSHVYWYRQLPEEGLKFMVYLQKENIIDESGMPKERFSAEFPKEGPSILRIQQVVRGDSAAYFCASSPPHQGNYGYTFGSGTRLTVV.

The chain joins TRBV29-1 to TRBJ2-2; TRBD2 matches 10 bases. Germline V gives CDR1 SQVTM, CDR2 ANQGSEA. The CDR3 contains 14 residues. Germline trimming cut 1 base from V and 4 bases from J; bases unmatched to any gene: 0. The CDR3 region is CSVEASGGTGELFF. The CDR3 bases are TGCAGCGTTGAAGCTAGCGGGGGCACCGGGGAGCTGTTTTTT.

The V gene is TRBV14, the J gene TRBJ1-2, with 9 bases fitting TRBD1. J gave up 5 bases and V 4 bases, and 8 bases lay outside the gene matches. This CDR3 contains 15 residues. Germline loops: CDR1 SGHDN, CDR2 FVKESK. DNA for the CDR3: TGTGCCAGCAGCCTAGGGACAGGGACGCGTTATGGCTACACCTTC. Translating gives CASSLGTGTRYGYTF.

The chain joins TRBV7-3 to TRBJ2-3; no definite D call. The CDR3 is 15 amino acids. The V gene's germline CDR1 is SGHTA and CDR2 FQGTGA. Trimming took off 3 bases at V and 8 bases at J, with 18 bases between the two ends. The CDR3: CASSFSEGRTGTQYF. The CDR3 DNA reads as TGTGCCAGCAGCTTCAGTGAAGGTAGAACGGGTACGCAGTATTTT. The full variable domain, completed using reference TRBV7-3 and TRBJ2-3, is GAGVSQTPSNKVTEKGKYVELRCDPISGHTALYWYRQSLGQGPEFLIYFQGTGAADDSGLPNDRFFAVRPEGSVSTLKIQRTERGDSAVYLCASSFSEGRTGTQYFGPGTRLTVL.

The CDR3 region has the DNA TGTGCCAGCAGCAAGACAGGGGTGGGGGACACTGAAGCTTTCTTT. Protein sequence: CASSKTGVGDTEAFF. The V gene is TRBV21-1, the J gene TRBJ1-1; the table's D call, TRBD1, was not checked against the DNA. TRBV21-1 is assigned pseudogene status. The CDR3 covers 15 residues.

This sequence joins TRBV7-3 and TRBJ2-5; D might be TRBD1 (5 bases). CDR1 and CDR2 from the germline V gene are SGHTA and FQGTGA. V lost 1 base to trimming and J lost 4 bases, with 7 bases between them. This CDR3 comprises 13 residues. The CDR3 spells CASSLNRRETQYF. As DNA, the CDR3 is TGTGCCAGCAGCTTAAACAGGAGAGAGACCCAGTACTTC.

The chain carries TRBV7-2 and TRBJ1-6; D gene uncertain. Germline V gene lookup returns CDR1 SGHTA and CDR2 FQGNSA. Deletions cut 5 bases from V and 9 bases from J, with 8 bases between. This CDR3 comprises 12 residues. CDR3 in DNA: TGTGCCAGCAGCCAAGGACTTTCACCCCTCCACTTT. Its translation: CASSQGLSPLHF.

V gene TRBV6-6 combines with J gene TRBJ1-2; tentatively, D is TRBD1 (6 bases). The ends were cut back, 5 bases at V and 2 bases at J, with 6 bases in the middle. The germline V gene encodes CDR1 MNHNY and CDR2 SVGAGI (reference sequence). The length of the CDR3 is 12 residues. CDR3 coding DNA: TGTGCCAGCAGTACAGGGAACTATGGCTACACCTTC. Amino acid sequence: CASSTGNYGYTF.

This sequence joins TRBV5-4 and TRBJ1-2; 7 bases agree with TRBD1. The CDR3 runs 14 residues. Germline CDR1 SGHNT, CDR2 YYREEE (reference sequence). Losses at the gene ends were 1 base for V and 6 bases for J; bases not matched to a gene: 6. The CDR3 region is CASSLSRGQDGYTF. In DNA form, the CDR3 reads TGTGCCAGCAGCTTGTCCCGTGGACAGGATGGCTACACCTTC.

The chain has TRBV10-1 and TRBJ2-3; 11 nucleotides align to TRBD2. Germline loops: CDR1 WNHNN, CDR2 SYGVQD (reference sequence). V trimming: 4 bases; J trimming: 7 bases; junction bases outside the gene matches: 7. There are 15 residues in the CDR3. CDR3 amino acids: CASSAGTSGTNTQYF. CDR3 DNA: TGCGCCAGCAGTGCCGGGACTAGCGGCACGAATACGCAGTATTTT.

This chain joins TRBV6-5 and TRBJ1-2, with 7 positions matching TRBD1. The length of the CDR3 is 13 residues. Germline CDR1 MNHEY, CDR2 SVGAGI. The V gene end was trimmed by 4 bases and the J gene end by 10 bases; junction bases not matched to a gene: 9. The CDR3 DNA is TGTGCCAGCAGTTTTCAGGGGGTCCTTGACTACACCTTC. It encodes CASSFQGVLDYTF.

V is TRBV5-5 and J is TRBJ1-1, with 9 nucleotides matching TRBD1. Germline V gene lookup returns CDR1 SGHKS and CDR2 YYEKEE (reference sequence). The V segment lost 3 bases and the J segment 12 bases; nucleotides outside the gene matches: 6. The CDR3 is 12 residues long. The CDR3 is CASSWDRDLTFF. The CDR3 region has the DNA TGTGCCAGCAGCTGGGACAGGGATCTAACTTTCTTT.

V is TRBV23-1 and J is TRBJ1-2; maybe TRBD1 (6 bases). TRBV23-1 is reported as an ORF; its role is uncertain. Trimming pared 0 bases from V and 6 bases from J, leaving 11 bases between. The CDR3 runs to 14 residues. CDR3 residues: CASSQSKGVNGYTF. The CDR3 nucleotides are TGCGCCAGCAGTCAATCAAAGGGGGTGAATGGCTACACCTTC.

This clone rates as medium-sized. The chain recombines TRBV20-1 with TRBJ1-1; D is ambiguous. With 6 bases removed from V and 1 base from J, the gap between germline ends came to 6 bases. The CDR3 is 11 amino acids. Germline V gene lookup returns CDR1 DFQATT and CDR2 SNEGSKA (reference sequence). The CDR3 spells CSAAKNTEAFF. The CDR3 DNA reads TGCAGTGCGGCCAAGAACACTGAAGCTTTCTTT.

The rearrangement uses TRBV6-1 and TRBJ2-7; maybe TRBD2 (5 bases). The CDR3 runs to 14 residues. Between the trimmed V and J ends, which lost 6 bases and 5 bases, there was a span of 17 bases. Germline-derived CDR1 and CDR2 are MNHNS and SASEGT. CDR3 loop: CASSAGPLGDEQYF. The CDR3 nucleotides are TGTGCCAGCAGCGCCGGACCGCTCGGGGACGAGCAGTACTTC.

The chain joins TRBV6-5 to TRBJ1-2; D not certain. The germline gives CDR1 MNHEY, CDR2 SVGAGI. The CDR3 runs to 16 residues. The V and J ends lost 2 bases and 6 bases respectively, with 19 bases between them. The DNA of the CDR3 is TGTGCCAGCAGTTACAAGCAGGATGGGTTTTCGGATGGCTACACCTTC. This gives the protein CASSYKQDGFSDGYTF.

The V call is TRBV19, the J call TRBJ2-5, with 11 nucleotides matching TRBD2. CDR1 is LNHDA and CDR2 is SQIVND in the germline V gene (reference sequence). Trimming took 2 bases from V and 3 from J; bases not matched to a gene: 2. The CDR3 sequence is 15 residues long. DNA of the CDR3: TGTGCCAGTAGTATACCGGGACTAGCGGAAGAGACCCAGTACTTC. Translated, it gives CASSIPGLAEETQYF.

The chain links TRBV25-1 to TRBJ1-4; the D gene is possibly TRBD1 (5 bases). The CDR3 sequence is 15 residues long. The V gene lost 5 bases and the J gene lost 6 bases, with 16 bases spanning the gap. In germline, CDR1 is MGHDK, CDR2 SYGVNS. CDR3 sequence (DNA): TGTGCCAGCAGTAAGGGACGGGACTCCTATGAAAAACTGTTTTTT. Amino acids: CASSKGRDSYEKLFF.

The V call is TRBV2, the J call TRBJ1-2; 8 positions agree with TRBD1. This CDR3 is built from 16 residues. V was pared by 6 bases and J by 2 bases, with 11 bases of the junction left unmatched. Looked up from germline, CDR1 is SNHLY and CDR2 is FYNNEI. CDR3 sequence: CASRRRTGLLNYGYTF. For the CDR3, the DNA is TGTGCCAGCAGGCGGCGGACAGGGCTACTCAACTATGGCTACACCTTC.

The chain has TRBV7-2 and TRBJ2-7; possible D gene TRBD2, 5 bases. V was clipped by 5 bases and J by 2 bases, with 7 bases between them. Per the germline V gene, CDR1 is SGHTA and CDR2 is FQGNSA. There are 12 residues in the CDR3. CDR3 region: CASSPSTYEQYF. The CDR3 bases are TGTGCCAGCAGCCCTAGCACCTACGAGCAGTACTTC.

The chain uses TRBV7-6 and TRBJ1-1; D remains unclear. The CDR3 totals 14 residues. Trimming took off 4 bases at V and 1 base at J, with 10 bases between the two ends. Germline CDR1 is SGHVS and CDR2 is FNYEAQ. The CDR3, as DNA: TGTGCCAGCAGCTCCAGGCCTGGGAACACTGAAGCTTTCTTT. Its translation: CASSSRPGNTEAFF.

The chain joins TRBV6-5 to TRBJ1-2; D is unresolved. Germline V gene data show CDR1 as MNHEY and CDR2 as SVGAGI. The CDR3 length is 12 residues. Trimming left V 4 bases short and J 2 bases short, with 5 bases between. CDR3 loop: CASSSVNYGYTF. CDR3 coding DNA: TGTGCCAGCAGTTCAGTAAACTATGGCTACACCTTC.

The chain is built from TRBV5-1 and TRBJ2-5, with TRBD2 matching over 7 bases. The V and J ends lost 5 bases and 2 bases, in that order; junction bases with no gene match: 12. This CDR3 has 16 amino acids. Germline CDR1 reads SGHRS; CDR2 reads YFSETQ. The CDR3, as DNA: TGCGCCAGCAGTTCTGCCGAGCGGGGATGGCAAGAGACCCAGTACTTC. As protein: CASSSAERGWQETQYF.

This sequence joins TRBV11-2 and TRBJ1-1, with D tentatively TRBD1 (5 bases). The CDR3 totals 16 residues. The V and J ends lost 5 bases and 3 bases respectively, with 19 bases between them. The germline CDR1 and CDR2 sequences are SGHAT and FQNNGV. Here the CDR3 DNA reads TGTGCCAGCAGCCCCATTCTGGGGGGGAAGGACACTGAAGCTTTCTTT. Protein sequence: CASSPILGGKDTEAFF.

This chain links TRBV7-2 with TRBJ1-1; D not certain. V was cut by 2 bases and J by 0 bases, with 7 bases left in between. The CDR3 is 14 residues long. CDR1 and CDR2 (germline): SGHTA, FQGNSA. The CDR3 DNA follows: TGTGCCAGCAGCTTATTGGAGATGAACACTGAAGCTTTCTTT. Translation gives CASSLLEMNTEAFF.

V usage is TRBV5-1 and J usage is TRBJ2-7; D not certain. V was trimmed by 2 bases and J by 2 bases, leaving 8 bases between them. Germline values: CDR1 SGHRS, CDR2 YFSETQ. This CDR3 is built from 13 residues. As DNA, the CDR3 is TGCGCCAGCAGCTTACAGAACCCCTACGAGCAGTACTTC. This gives the protein CASSLQNPYEQYF.

V gene TRBV7-2 combines with J gene TRBJ2-1, with D possibly matching TRBD1 (8 bases). The CDR3 has 14 residues. Germline V gene sequence: CDR1 SGHTA, CDR2 FQGNSA. Trimming took 2 bases from V and 6 from J, leaving 11 bases between them. CDR3 sequence (DNA): TGTGCCAGCAGCTTAACAGGGGGGGTCAATGAGCAGTTCTTC. Protein: CASSLTGGVNEQFF.

The chain is built from TRBV7-9 and TRBJ2-7; 7 nucleotides match TRBD1. This CDR3 is 14 amino acids long. Germline V gene sequence: CDR1 SEHNR, CDR2 FQNEAQ (reference sequence). The V segment lost 4 bases and the J segment 3 bases; nucleotides outside the gene matches: 6. The CDR3 DNA reads TGTGCCAGCAGCTCAGCTCGGGACAGCTACGAGCAGTACTTC. This encodes CASSSARDSYEQYF.

V and J are TRBV4-3 and TRBJ1-2, with 8 nucleotides matching TRBD1. Germline trimming cut 2 bases from V and 4 bases from J; bases unmatched to any gene: 6. This CDR3 contains 15 residues. Germline CDR1 LGHNA, CDR2 YSLEER. The CDR3 is CASSQLTGDGYGYTF. The CDR3 coding sequence is TGCGCCAGCAGCCAATTGACAGGGGACGGCTATGGCTACACCTTC.